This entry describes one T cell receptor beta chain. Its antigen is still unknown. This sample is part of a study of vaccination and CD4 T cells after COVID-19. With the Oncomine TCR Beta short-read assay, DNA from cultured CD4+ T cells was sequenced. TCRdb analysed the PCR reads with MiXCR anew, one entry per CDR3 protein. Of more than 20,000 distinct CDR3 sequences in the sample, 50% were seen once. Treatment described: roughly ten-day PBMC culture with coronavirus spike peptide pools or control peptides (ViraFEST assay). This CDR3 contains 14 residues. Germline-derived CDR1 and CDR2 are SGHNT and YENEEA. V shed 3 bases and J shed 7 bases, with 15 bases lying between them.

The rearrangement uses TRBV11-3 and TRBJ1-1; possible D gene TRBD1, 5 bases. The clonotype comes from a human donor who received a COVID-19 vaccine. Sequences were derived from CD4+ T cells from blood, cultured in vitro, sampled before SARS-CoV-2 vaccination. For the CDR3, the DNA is TGTGCCAGCAGCTTTGGGGGACGGCTAGGTGAAGCTTTCTTT. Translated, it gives CASSFGGRLGEAFF.